Listed below are T cell receptor beta chains from one sample, sequenced in a study of blood T cell repertoires in COVID-19. Measured with immunoSEQ multiplex PCR; TCRdb has only the in-frame clones, and not every one. The profile shows around 80,000 clones, about 80% of them singletons. Material: peripheral blood. These receptors all stem from a man aged 50 to 59 with active or convalescent COVID-19. Each CDR3 is given with its conserved first and last residue. A D gene is named only where the DNA matches it firmly. Clone size is given for some rows only: seen once, a few or many times, or a class if the clone is expanded.

CDR3 length	D gene	V gene	clone size	J gene	CDR3 protein	CDR3 DNA
13	NA	TRBV5-1	NA	TRBJ2-7	CASSFAGMDEQYF	TGCGCCAGCAGCTTCGCAGGGATGGACGAGCAGTACTTC
14	NA	TRBV13	NA	TRBJ2-2	CASSRAGGRGELFF	TGTGCCAGCAGCCGTGCCGGGGGGCGAGGGGAGCTGTTTTTT
15	NA	TRBV19	NA	TRBJ2-7	CASSILVRGSYEQYF	TGTGCCAGTAGTATTCTGGTGAGAGGCTCCTACGAGCAGTACTTC
17	TRBD2	TRBV9	NA	TRBJ2-3	CASSGLAGGSGTDTQYF	TGTGCCAGCAGCGGGCTAGCGGGGGGGAGCGGCACAGATACGCAGTATTTT
19	NA	TRBV7-9	NA	TRBJ1-2	CASSRSFGERAGVNYGYTF	TGTGCCAGCAGCCGAAGTTTCGGGGAGCGGGCGGGGGTTAACTATGGCTACACCTTC
14	TRBD2	TRBV2	few	TRBJ2-5	CASSAGGLQETQYF	TGTGCCAGCAGCGCGGGGGGACTCCAAGAGACCCAGTACTTC
16	TRBD2	TRBV14	NA	TRBJ2-3	CASSQVSGGATDTQYF	TGTGCCAGCAGCCAGGTTAGCGGGGGGGCCACAGATACGCAGTATTTT
14	TRBD1	TRBV28	NA	TRBJ1-1	CASSPDRADTEAFF	TGTGCCAGCAGCCCGGACAGGGCGGACACTGAAGCTTTCTTT
18	TRBD1	TRBV7-2	NA	TRBJ1-2	CASSPSHGRGRTNYGYTF	TGTGCCAGCAGCCCCTCCCACGGCAGGGGGCGGACTAACTATGGCTACACCTTC
13	NA	TRBV7-2	few	TRBJ2-7	CASSLMGGYEQYF	TGTGCCAGCAGCTTAATGGGGGGCTACGAGCAGTACTTC
14	NA	TRBV18	NA	TRBJ1-6	CASSPQEGNSPLHF	TGTGCCAGCTCACCACAGGAGGGCAATTCACCCCTCCACTTT
16	TRBD1	TRBV7-6	NA	TRBJ2-7	CASSPQGAVMSHEQYF	TGTGCCAGCAGCCCTCAGGGGGCGGTGATGAGTCACGAGCAGTACTTC
14	NA	TRBV19	NA	TRBJ1-2	CASTFLSDSYGYTF	TGTGCCAGTACCTTTCTCTCGGACAGCTATGGCTACACCTTC
13	NA	TRBV5-1	NA	TRBJ1-4	CASSFGSNEKLFF	TGCGCCAGCAGCTTTGGGAGTAATGAAAAACTGTTTTTT
14	NA	TRBV30	NA	TRBJ2-3	CAWTRQLSADTQYF	TGTGCCTGGACTCGACAGCTTTCGGCAGATACGCAGTATTTT
12	NA	TRBV7-8	NA	TRBJ1-1	CATQGLSTEAFF	TGTGCCACCCAGGGGTTGAGCACTGAAGCTTTCTTT
13	NA	TRBV6-2/TRBV6-3	NA	TRBJ2-7	CASSYSTTYEQYF	TGTGCCAGCAGTTACTCGACTACCTACGAGCAGTACTTC
14	NA	TRBV4-3	few	TRBJ2-7	CASSQEGRDYEQYF	TGCGCCAGCAGCCAAGAAGGCAGGGACTACGAGCAGTACTTC
14	NA	TRBV3-1/TRBV3-2	NA	TRBJ1-2	CASSPLRAPGGYTF	TGTGCCAGCTCCCCTTTGCGGGCCCCGGGAGGCTACACCTTC
15	TRBD1	TRBV4-1	NA	TRBJ2-1	CASSPEGASYNEQFF	TGCGCCAGCAGCCCAGAGGGGGCCAGCTACAATGAGCAGTTCTTC
13	NA	TRBV2	once	TRBJ2-1	CASSPSSVGEQFF	TGTGCCAGCAGTCCTTCTAGCGTGGGTGAGCAGTTCTTC
14	NA	TRBV15	NA	TRBJ2-5	CATRAGLSQETQYF	TGTGCCACCCGAGCCGGACTATCTCAAGAGACCCAGTACTTC
15	NA	TRBV14	NA	TRBJ2-3	CASSQNLAQRASQYF	TGTGCCAGCAGCCAAAATTTGGCCCAGCGGGCCTCGCAGTATTTT
14	TRBD1	TRBV6-5	NA	TRBJ2-5	CASREAGGWKTQYF	TGTGCCAGCAGGGAGGCAGGGGGCTGGAAGACCCAGTACTTC
12	NA	TRBV5-6	NA	TRBJ1-2	CASSPGIYGYTF	TGTGCCAGCAGTCCGGGGATCTATGGCTACACCTTC
14	TRBD2	TRBV27	NA	TRBJ2-5	CASRAGSGRETQYF	TGTGCCAGCAGAGCGGGTAGCGGGCGGGAGACCCAGTACTTC
15	TRBD1	TRBV9	NA	TRBJ2-7	CASSVGQGPSYEQYF	TGTGCCAGCAGCGTAGGACAGGGACCCTCCTACGAGCAGTACTTC
15	TRBD2	TRBV2	NA	TRBJ2-1	CASSLSGGEWNEQFF	TGTGCCAGCAGTCTTAGCGGGGGGGAGTGGAATGAGCAGTTCTTC
15	NA	TRBV19	few	TRBJ1-1	CASSIESAMNTEAFF	TGTGCCAGTAGTATAGAATCTGCTATGAACACTGAAGCTTTCTTT
13	TRBD1	TRBV7-2	NA	TRBJ1-5	CASSSDRGQPQHF	TGTGCCAGCAGCTCCGACAGGGGTCAGCCCCAGCATTTT
13	NA	TRBV3-1/TRBV3-2	NA	TRBJ2-7	CASSQDRDYEQYF	TGTGCCAGCAGCCAGGACAGAGACTACGAGCAGTACTTC
14	NA	TRBV3-1/TRBV3-2	few	TRBJ1-5	CASSQEGGDQPQHF	TGTGCCAGCAGCCAAGAGGGGGGGGATCAGCCCCAGCATTTT
14	NA	TRBV7-8	NA	TRBJ2-5	CASSFGRREETQYF	TGTGCCAGCAGCTTTGGCAGGAGGGAGGAGACCCAGTACTTC
18	NA	TRBV23-1	NA	TRBJ1-2	CASSQSSGGQLAFYGYTF	TGCGCCAGCAGTCAATCTTCCGGGGGGCAGCTGGCTTTCTATGGCTACACCTTC
14	NA	TRBV2	many	TRBJ1-3	CASSAPPVGNTIYF	TGTGCCAGCAGTGCTCCGCCGGTTGGAAACACCATATATTTT
17	TRBD2	TRBV11-2	NA	TRBJ2-3	CASSMTSGGNNKDTQYF	TGTGCCAGCAGCATGACTAGCGGGGGGAACAACAAAGATACGCAGTATTTT
18	NA	TRBV19	NA	TRBJ1-5	CASSTTNRVYYSNQPQHF	TGTGCCAGTAGTACCACGAACCGGGTCTACTATAGCAATCAGCCCCAGCATTTT
14	TRBD2	TRBV6-4	once	TRBJ2-2	CASSASGGNGELFF	TGTGCCAGCAGCGCTAGCGGGGGCAACGGGGAGCTGTTTTTT
16	NA	TRBV15	NA	TRBJ2-7	CATSRGMGNRPYEQYF	TGTGCCACCAGCAGAGGTATGGGAAACAGGCCTTACGAGCAGTACTTC
15	TRBD1	TRBV5-1	NA	TRBJ2-7	CASSPPGQLNYEQYF	TGCGCCAGCAGCCCCCCGGGACAGCTGAACTACGAGCAGTACTTC
14	NA	TRBV6-1	once	TRBJ2-5	CASSEGQGWGTQYF	TGTGCCAGCAGTGAAGGGCAGGGATGGGGGACCCAGTACTTC
13	NA	TRBV11-3	NA	TRBJ1-1	CASSEGGNTEAFF	TGTGCCAGTTCGGAGGGAGGGAACACTGAAGCTTTCTTT
14	TRBD1	TRBV18	NA	TRBJ2-7	CASSPRQGVYEQYF	TGTGCCAGCTCACCACGGCAGGGGGTCTACGAGCAGTACTTC
15	NA	TRBV15	NA	TRBJ2-3	CATSRDGGRTDTQYF	TGTGCCACCAGCAGAGACGGGGGGCGCACAGATACGCAGTATTTT
15	TRBD1	TRBV6-5	NA	TRBJ2-5	CASSSDRGQEETQYF	TGTGCCAGCAGTTCTGACAGGGGGCAGGAAGAGACCCAGTACTTC
13	TRBD1	TRBV5-4	many	TRBJ1-1	CASSFGGGSGAFF	TGTGCCAGCAGCTTCGGAGGGGGCTCCGGAGCTTTCTTT
11	NA	TRBV2	NA	TRBJ2-5	CASSYQETQYF	TGTGCCAGCAGCTACCAAGAGACCCAGTACTTC
16	TRBD2	TRBV5-1	NA	TRBJ2-1	CASSQRGGYLDNEQFF	TGCGCCAGCAGCCAGCGGGGGGGCTATCTCGACAATGAGCAGTTCTTC
14	TRBD1	TRBV6-5	NA	TRBJ1-1	CASSYKGVDREAFF	TGTGCCAGCAGTTACAAAGGGGTGGACAGGGAAGCTTTCTTT
13	NA	TRBV11-3	NA	TRBJ1-6	CASSSTGNSPLHF	TGTGCCAGCAGCTCAACAGGAAATTCACCCCTCCACTTT
16	TRBD1	TRBV5-6	NA	TRBJ1-1	CASSFGTGRVYTEAFF	TGTGCCAGCAGCTTTGGGACAGGGAGGGTGTACACTGAAGCTTTCTTT